The 8 T cell receptor beta chains in this list originate from one sample, sequenced in a study of early T cells in non-severe SARS-CoV-2 infection. Each CDR3 protein gets one entry after TCRdb re-called the 5' RACE reads with MiXCR. The repertoire holds some 37,000 distinct CDR3 sequences, 9.9% seen once, with less than 15% in the top ten. Input material: whole blood. All receptors derive from an adult who was a healthcare worker with PCR-confirmed SARS-CoV-2 infection or an uninfected control (not recorded which).

At least ten counts were recorded for this clonotype. The CDR3 DNA sequence: TGTGCCAGCAGATTGCGGGGGGGCAATGAGCAGTTCTTC. Amino acids: CASRLRGGNEQFF. V usage is TRBV27 and J usage is TRBJ2-1, with TRBD2 identical over 9 bases. This CDR3 contains 13 residues. Trimming removed 6 bases from V and 6 bases from J; junction bases left unmatched: 3. Germline CDR1 reads MNHEY; CDR2 reads SMNVEV (reference sequence).

This clonotype showed up many times. The chain is built from TRBV12-3 or TRBV12-4 and TRBJ1-6; maybe TRBD1 (5 bases). CDR3 length equals 14 residues. The V end was cut by 6 bases, the J end by 6 bases, with 12 bases between. DNA of the CDR3: TGTGCCAGCAGGCAGGGAGGGGCTAATTCACCCCTCCACTTT. It codes for CASRQGGANSPLHF.

The table lists this clonotype with many counts. The genes are TRBV5-4 and TRBJ1-3, with D unresolved. Germline lookup yields CDR1 SGHNT and CDR2 YYREEE (reference sequence). This CDR3 spans 14 amino acids. Trimming left V 0 bases short and J 3 bases short, with 7 bases between. CDR3 bases: TGTGCCAGCAGCTTGGATCAGGTTGGAAACACCATATATTTT. Amino acid sequence: CASSLDQVGNTIYF. The complete variable domain, with remaining parts taken from reference TRBV5-4 and TRBJ1-3, reads ETGVTQSPTHLIKTRGQQVTLRCSSQSGHNTVSWYQQALGQGPQFIFQYYREEENGRGNFPPRFSGLQFPNYSSELNVNALELDDSALYLCASSLDQVGNTIYFGEGSWLTVV.

This clonotype was detected only a few times. The rearrangement uses TRBV6-5 and TRBJ1-6; D is unclear. V shed 2 bases and J shed 8 bases, with 4 bases lying between them. Germline CDR1 and CDR2: MNHEY and SVGAGI. The CDR3 has 12 residues. This CDR3 is CASSYLDSPLHF. The CDR3 DNA is TGTGCCAGCAGTTACCTAGATTCACCCCTCCACTTT.

This chain uses TRBV5-1 with TRBJ1-3; perhaps TRBD1 as D (5 bases). The CDR3 totals 14 residues. The germline V gene encodes CDR1 SGHRS and CDR2 YFSETQ. Trimming took 5 bases from V and 9 from J, leaving 18 bases between them. In nucleotides, the CDR3 is TGCGCCAGCAGTCGGGACGTAAGGGATTCCACCATATATTTT. This codes for CASSRDVRDSTIYF.

This clonotype came up many times. The chain uses TRBV7-9 and TRBJ2-7; D perhaps matches TRBD1 (6 bases). The CDR3 covers 15 residues. Germline V gene sequence: CDR1 SEHNR, CDR2 FQNEAQ (reference sequence). V was cut by 3 bases and J by 2 bases, with 14 bases left in between. CDR3: CASSFPGGQTYEQYF. For the CDR3, the DNA is TGTGCCAGCAGCTTCCCTGGGGGCCAAACCTACGAGCAGTACTTC.

This clonotype was seen a handful of times. The chain is built from TRBV28 and TRBJ1-1, with a weak D call TRBD1 (6 bases). The germline CDR1 and CDR2 sequences are MDHEN and SYDVKM. V was trimmed by 5 bases and J by 3 bases, leaving 13 bases between them. CDR3 size: 14 residues. In nucleotides, the CDR3 is TGTGCCAGCAGTACTGTTGACAGGTACACTGAAGCTTTCTTT. Its protein is CASSTVDRYTEAFF.

V gene TRBV7-9 combines with J gene TRBJ1-2; D is uncertain. The CDR3 totals 15 residues. CDR1 SEHNR and CDR2 FQNEAQ come from the germline V gene (reference sequence). Trimming stripped 2 bases from V and 4 bases from J, with 14 bases between. The CDR3 bases are TGTGCCAGCAGCTTATATCGGCAGACTACCTATGGCTACACCTTC. It yields the protein CASSLYRQTTYGYTF.